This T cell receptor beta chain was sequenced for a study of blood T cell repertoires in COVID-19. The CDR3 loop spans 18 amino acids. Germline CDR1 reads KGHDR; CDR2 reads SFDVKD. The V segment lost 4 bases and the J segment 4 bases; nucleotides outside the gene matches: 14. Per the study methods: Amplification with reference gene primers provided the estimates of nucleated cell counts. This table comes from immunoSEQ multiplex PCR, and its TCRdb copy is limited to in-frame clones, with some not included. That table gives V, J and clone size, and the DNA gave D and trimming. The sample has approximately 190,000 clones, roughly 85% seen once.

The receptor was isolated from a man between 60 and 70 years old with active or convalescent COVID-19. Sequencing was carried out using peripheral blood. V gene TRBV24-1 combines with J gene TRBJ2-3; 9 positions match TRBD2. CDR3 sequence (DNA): TGTGCCACCAGTGAACCCGCAGGGCGGGGGGGCACCCCAGATACGCAGTATTTT. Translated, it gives CATSEPAGRGGTPDTQYF.